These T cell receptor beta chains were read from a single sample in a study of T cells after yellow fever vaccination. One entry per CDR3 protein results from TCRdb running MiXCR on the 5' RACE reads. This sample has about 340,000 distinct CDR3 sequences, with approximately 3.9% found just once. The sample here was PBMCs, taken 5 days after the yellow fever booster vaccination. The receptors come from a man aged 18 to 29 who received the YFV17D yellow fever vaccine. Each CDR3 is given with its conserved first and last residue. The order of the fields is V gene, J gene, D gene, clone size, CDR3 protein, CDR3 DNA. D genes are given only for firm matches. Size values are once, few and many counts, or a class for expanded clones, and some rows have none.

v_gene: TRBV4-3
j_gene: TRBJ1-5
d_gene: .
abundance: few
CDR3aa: CASSLTAYSNQPQHF
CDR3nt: TGCGCCAGCAGCCTTACCGCCTATAGCAATCAGCCCCAGCATTTT

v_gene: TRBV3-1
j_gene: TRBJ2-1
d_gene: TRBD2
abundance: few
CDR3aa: CASSHHRLAGGLGKYNEQFF
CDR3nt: TGTGCCAGCAGCCACCACCGACTAGCGGGGGGGCTCGGAAAGTACAATGAGCAGTTCTTC

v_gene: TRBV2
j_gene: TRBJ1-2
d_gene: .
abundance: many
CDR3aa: CASSDIGLRANYGYTF
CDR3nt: TGTGCCAGCAGTGATATCGGCCTACGGGCTAACTATGGCTACACCTTC

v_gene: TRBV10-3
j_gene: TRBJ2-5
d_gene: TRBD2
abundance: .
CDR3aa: CAISESRLAGAQETQYF
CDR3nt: TGTGCCATCAGTGAGTCCAGACTAGCGGGGGCCCAAGAGACCCAGTACTTC

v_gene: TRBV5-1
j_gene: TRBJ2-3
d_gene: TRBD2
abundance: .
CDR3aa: CASAPGLADSTDTQYF
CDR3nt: TGCGCCAGCGCCCCGGGACTAGCGGATAGCACAGATACGCAGTATTTT

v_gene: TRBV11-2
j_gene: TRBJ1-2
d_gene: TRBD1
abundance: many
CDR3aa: CASSLRPQGAGYTF
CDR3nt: TGTGCCAGCAGCCTGAGGCCCCAGGGGGCTGGCTACACCTTC

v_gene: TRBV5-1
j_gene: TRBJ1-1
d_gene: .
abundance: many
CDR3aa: CASSSRGENTEAFF
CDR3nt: TGCGCCAGCAGCTCTAGGGGGGAAAACACTGAAGCTTTCTTT

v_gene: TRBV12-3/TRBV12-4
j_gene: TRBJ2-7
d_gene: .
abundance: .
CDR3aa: CASSFFYARGSYEQYF
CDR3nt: TGTGCCAGCAGTTTCTTTTACGCGAGGGGCTCCTACGAGCAGTACTTC

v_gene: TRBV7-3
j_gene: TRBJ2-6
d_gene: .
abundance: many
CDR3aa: CASRDGTAGANVLTF
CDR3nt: TGTGCCAGCAGGGACGGTACTGCGGGGGCCAACGTCCTGACTTTC

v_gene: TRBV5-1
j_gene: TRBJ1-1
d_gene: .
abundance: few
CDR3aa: CASSLDGSTEAFF
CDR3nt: TGCGCCAGCAGTCTGGACGGTTCCACTGAAGCTTTCTTT

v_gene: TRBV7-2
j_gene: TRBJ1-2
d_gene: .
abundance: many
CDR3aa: CASSETANYGYTF
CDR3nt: TGTGCCAGCAGCGAGACAGCTAACTATGGCTACACCTTC

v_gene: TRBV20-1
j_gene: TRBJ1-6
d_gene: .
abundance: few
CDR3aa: CSARLQGASSPLHF
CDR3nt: TGCAGTGCTAGACTACAGGGTGCGAGTTCACCCCTCCACTTT

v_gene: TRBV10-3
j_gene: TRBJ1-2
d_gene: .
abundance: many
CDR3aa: CAIRTDGGAGGYTF
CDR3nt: TGTGCCATCAGGACAGATGGGGGCGCGGGAGGCTACACCTTC

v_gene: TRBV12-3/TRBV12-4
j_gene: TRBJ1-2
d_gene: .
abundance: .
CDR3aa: CASSLFPGYGYTF
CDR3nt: TGTGCCAGCAGTTTGTTTCCGGGGTATGGCTACACCTTC

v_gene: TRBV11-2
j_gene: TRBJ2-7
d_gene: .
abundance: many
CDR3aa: CASSLVSNYEQYF
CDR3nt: TGTGCCAGCAGCTTAGTATCCAACTACGAGCAGTACTTC

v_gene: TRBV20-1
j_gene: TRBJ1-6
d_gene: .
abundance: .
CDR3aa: CSASTADSPLHF
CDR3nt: TGCAGTGCTAGTACCGCCGACTCACCCCTCCACTTT

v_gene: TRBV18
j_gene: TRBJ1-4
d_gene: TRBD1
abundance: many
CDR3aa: CASSARQGFNEKLFF
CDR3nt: TGTGCCAGCTCAGCCCGACAGGGATTTAATGAAAAACTGTTTTTT

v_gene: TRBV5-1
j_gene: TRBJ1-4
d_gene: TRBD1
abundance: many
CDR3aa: CASSFGAGGAINEKLFF
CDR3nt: TGCGCCAGCAGCTTCGGGGCAGGGGGAGCCATTAATGAAAAACTGTTTTTT

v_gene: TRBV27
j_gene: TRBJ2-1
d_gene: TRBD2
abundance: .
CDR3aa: CASSLSAALAGGSYNEQFF
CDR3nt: TGTGCCAGCAGTTTATCCGCGGCACTAGCGGGGGGCTCCTACAATGAGCAGTTCTTC

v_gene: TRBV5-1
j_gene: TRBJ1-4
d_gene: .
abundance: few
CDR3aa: CASSLLGGLDEKLFF
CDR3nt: TGCGCCAGCAGCCTCCTCGGGGGGCTCGATGAAAAACTGTTTTTT

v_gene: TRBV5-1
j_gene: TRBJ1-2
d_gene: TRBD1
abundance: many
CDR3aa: CASSLALGQGEGYTF
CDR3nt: TGCGCCAGCAGCTTGGCCCTTGGACAGGGGGAGGGCTACACCTTC

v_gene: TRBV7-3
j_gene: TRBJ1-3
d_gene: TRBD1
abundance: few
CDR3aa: CASSLGTETSGNTIYF
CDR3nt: TGTGCCAGCAGCTTAGGGACAGAGACCTCTGGAAACACCATATATTTT

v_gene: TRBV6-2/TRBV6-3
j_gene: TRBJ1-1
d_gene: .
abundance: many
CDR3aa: CASSYFLTGRYVTEAFF
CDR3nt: TGTGCCAGCAGTTACTTCCTAACAGGTAGATACGTCACTGAAGCTTTCTTT

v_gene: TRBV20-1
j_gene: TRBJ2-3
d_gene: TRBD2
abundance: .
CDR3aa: CSARDHGTRLQDTQYF
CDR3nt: TGCAGTGCTAGAGATCACGGGACTAGACTCCAGGATACGCAGTATTTT

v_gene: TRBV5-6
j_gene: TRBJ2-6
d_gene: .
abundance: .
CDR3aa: CASSAPGAGANVLTF
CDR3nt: TGTGCCAGCAGCGCCCCCGGGGCTGGGGCCAACGTCCTGACTTTC

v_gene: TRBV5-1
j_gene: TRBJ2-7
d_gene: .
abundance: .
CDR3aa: CASSLATGKNSYEQYF
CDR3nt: TGCGCCAGCAGCTTGGCCACCGGGAAGAACTCCTACGAGCAGTACTTC

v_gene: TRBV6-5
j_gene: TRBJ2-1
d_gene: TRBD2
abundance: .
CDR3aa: CASSYSLAGGTFNEQFF
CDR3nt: TGTGCCAGCAGTTACTCGTTAGCGGGGGGGACGTTTAATGAGCAGTTCTTC

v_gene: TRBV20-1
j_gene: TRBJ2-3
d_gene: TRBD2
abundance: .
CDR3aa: CSARIAGGSTDTQYF
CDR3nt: TGCAGTGCTAGAATAGCGGGGGGGTCCACAGATACGCAGTATTTT

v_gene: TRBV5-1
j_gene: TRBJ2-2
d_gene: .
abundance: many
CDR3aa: CASSLADMGRRNTGELFF
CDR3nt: TGCGCCAGCAGCTTGGCCGATATGGGACGGAGAAACACCGGGGAGCTGTTTTTT

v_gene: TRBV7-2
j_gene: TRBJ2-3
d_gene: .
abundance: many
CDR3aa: CASSSPGRTDTQYF
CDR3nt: TGTGCCAGCAGCTCGCCCGGACGCACAGATACGCAGTATTTT

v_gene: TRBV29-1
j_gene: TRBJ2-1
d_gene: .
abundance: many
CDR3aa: CSVYGERQFF
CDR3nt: TGCAGCGTTTATGGCGAGAGGCAGTTCTTC

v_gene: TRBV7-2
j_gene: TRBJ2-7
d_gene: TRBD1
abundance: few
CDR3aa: CASSTRQGDSYEQYF
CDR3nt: TGTGCCAGCAGCACACGACAGGGAGACTCCTACGAGCAGTACTTC

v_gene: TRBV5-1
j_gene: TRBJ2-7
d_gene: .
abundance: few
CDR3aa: CASSLEEQIYEQYF
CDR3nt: TGCGCCAGCAGCTTGGAGGAGCAGATCTACGAGCAGTACTTC

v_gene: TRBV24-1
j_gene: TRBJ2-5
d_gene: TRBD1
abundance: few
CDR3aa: CATSASDRGTQYF
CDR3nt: TGTGCCACCAGTGCCTCTGACAGGGGGACCCAGTACTTC

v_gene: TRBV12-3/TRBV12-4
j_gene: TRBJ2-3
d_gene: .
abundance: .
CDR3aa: CASNPSGGIGWTDTQYF
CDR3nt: TGTGCCAGCAACCCCTCGGGTGGGATAGGTTGGACAGATACGCAGTATTTT